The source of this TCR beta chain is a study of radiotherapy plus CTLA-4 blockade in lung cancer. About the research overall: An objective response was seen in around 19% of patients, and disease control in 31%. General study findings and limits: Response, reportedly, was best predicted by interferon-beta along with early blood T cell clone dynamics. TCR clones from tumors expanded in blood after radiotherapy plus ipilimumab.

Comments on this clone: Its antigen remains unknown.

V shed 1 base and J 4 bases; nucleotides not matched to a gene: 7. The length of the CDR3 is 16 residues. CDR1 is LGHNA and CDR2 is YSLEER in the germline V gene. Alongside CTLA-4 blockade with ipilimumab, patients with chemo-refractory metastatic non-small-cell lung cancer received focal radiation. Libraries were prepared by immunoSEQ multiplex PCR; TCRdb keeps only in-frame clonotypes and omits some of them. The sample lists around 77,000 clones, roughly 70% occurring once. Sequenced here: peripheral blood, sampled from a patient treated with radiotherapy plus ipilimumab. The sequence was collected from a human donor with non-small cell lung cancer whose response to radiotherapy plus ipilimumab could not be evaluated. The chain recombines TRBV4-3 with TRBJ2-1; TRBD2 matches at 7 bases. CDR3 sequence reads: CASSQAGGREYNEQFF. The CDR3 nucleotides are TGCGCCAGCAGCCAAGCTGGAGGGAGGGAGTACAATGAGCAGTTCTTC.